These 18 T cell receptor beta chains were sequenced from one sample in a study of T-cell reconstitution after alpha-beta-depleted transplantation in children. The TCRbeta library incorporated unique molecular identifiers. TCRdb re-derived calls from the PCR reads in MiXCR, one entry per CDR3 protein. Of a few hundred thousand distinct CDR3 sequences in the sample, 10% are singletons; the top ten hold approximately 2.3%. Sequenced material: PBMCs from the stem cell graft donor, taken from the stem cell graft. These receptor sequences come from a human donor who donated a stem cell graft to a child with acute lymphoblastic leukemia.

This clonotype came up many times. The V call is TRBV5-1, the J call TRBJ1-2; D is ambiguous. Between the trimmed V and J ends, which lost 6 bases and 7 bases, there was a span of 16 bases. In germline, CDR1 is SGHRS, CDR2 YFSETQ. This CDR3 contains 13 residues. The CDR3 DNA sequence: TGCGCCAGCACCCTAGACCACGAGGGTGGCTACACCTTC. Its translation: CASTLDHEGGYTF.

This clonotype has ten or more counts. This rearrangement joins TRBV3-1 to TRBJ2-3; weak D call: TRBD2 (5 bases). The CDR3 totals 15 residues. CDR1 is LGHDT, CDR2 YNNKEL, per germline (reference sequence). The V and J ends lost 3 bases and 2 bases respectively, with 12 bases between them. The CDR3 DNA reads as TGTGCCAGCAGCCACGGCAGCGGAAACACAGATACGCAGTATTTT. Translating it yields CASSHGSGNTDTQYF.

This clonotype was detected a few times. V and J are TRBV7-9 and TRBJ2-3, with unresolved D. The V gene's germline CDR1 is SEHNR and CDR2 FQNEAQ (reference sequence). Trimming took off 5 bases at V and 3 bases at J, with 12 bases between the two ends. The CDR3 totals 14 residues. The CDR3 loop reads CASSHTRQTDTQYF. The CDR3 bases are TGTGCCAGCAGCCATACCCGACAAACAGATACGCAGTATTTT.

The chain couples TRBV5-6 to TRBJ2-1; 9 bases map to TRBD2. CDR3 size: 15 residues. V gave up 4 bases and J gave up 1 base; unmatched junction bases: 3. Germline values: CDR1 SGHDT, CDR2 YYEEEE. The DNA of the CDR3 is TGTGCCAGCAGCCATAGCGGGAGATCCTACAATGAGCAGTTCTTC. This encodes CASSHSGRSYNEQFF.

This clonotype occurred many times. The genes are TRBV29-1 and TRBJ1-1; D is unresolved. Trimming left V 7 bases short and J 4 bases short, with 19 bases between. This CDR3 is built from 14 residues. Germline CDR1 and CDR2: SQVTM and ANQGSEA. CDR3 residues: CSAGSLMGSTEAFF. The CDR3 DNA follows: TGCAGCGCTGGATCACTAATGGGGAGCACTGAAGCTTTCTTT.

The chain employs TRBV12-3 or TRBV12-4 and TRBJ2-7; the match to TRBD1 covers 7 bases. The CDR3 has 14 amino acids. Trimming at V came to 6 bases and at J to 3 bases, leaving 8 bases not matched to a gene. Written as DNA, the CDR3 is TGTGCCAGCAGGAAACAGGGGTTGGGCTACGAGCAGTACTTC. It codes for CASRKQGLGYEQYF.

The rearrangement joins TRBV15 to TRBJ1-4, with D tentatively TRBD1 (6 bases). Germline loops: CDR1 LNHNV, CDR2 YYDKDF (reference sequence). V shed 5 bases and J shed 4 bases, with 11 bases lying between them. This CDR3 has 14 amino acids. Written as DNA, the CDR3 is TGTGCCACCAGCTTCTGGACAGTTAATGAAAAACTGTTTTTT. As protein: CATSFWTVNEKLFF.

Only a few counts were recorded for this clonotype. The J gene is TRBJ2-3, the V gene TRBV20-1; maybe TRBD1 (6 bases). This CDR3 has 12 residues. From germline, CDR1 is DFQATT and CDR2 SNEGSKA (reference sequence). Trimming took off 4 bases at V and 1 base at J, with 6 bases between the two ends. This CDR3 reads CSANRGTDTQYF. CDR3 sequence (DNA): TGCAGTGCTAACAGGGGCACAGATACGCAGTATTTT.

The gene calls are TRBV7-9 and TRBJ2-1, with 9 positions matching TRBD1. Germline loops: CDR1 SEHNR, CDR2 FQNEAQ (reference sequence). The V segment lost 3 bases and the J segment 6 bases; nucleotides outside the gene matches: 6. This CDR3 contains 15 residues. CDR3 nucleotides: TGTGCCAGCAGCTTGAGGACAGGGGCGACCAATGAGCAGTTCTTC. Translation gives CASSLRTGATNEQFF.

The CDR3 DNA sequence: TGTGCCAGCAGATTTGAGTGGGAGTCCACGCAGTATTTT. This sequence encodes CASRFEWESTQYF. V usage is TRBV11-1 and J usage is TRBJ2-3; D may be TRBD2 (5 bases). V dropped 6 bases and J dropped 9 bases, with 16 bases sitting between them. Germline CDR1 SGHAT, CDR2 FQDESV (reference sequence). The CDR3 is 13 residues long. The full variable domain, completed using reference TRBV11-1 and TRBJ2-3, is EAEVAQSPRYKITEKSQAVAFWCDPISGHATLYWYRQILGQGPELLVQFQDESVVDDSQLPKDRFSAERLKGVDSTLKIQPAELGDSAMYLCASRFEWESTQYFGPGTRLTVL.

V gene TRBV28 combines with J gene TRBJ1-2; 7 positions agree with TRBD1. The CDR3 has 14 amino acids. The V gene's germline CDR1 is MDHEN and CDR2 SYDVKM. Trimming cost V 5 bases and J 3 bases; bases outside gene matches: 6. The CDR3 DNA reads TGTGCCAGCAGTCCCCAGGGGGTGGACTATGGCTACACCTTC. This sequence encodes CASSPQGVDYGYTF.

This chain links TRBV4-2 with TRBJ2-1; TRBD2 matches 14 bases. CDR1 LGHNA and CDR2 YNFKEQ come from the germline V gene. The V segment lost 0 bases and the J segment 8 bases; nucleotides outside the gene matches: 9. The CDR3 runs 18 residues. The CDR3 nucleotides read TGTGCCAGCAGCCAAGACTTCAGCGGGACTAGCGGGAGATATGAGCAGTTCTTC. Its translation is CASSQDFSGTSGRYEQFF.

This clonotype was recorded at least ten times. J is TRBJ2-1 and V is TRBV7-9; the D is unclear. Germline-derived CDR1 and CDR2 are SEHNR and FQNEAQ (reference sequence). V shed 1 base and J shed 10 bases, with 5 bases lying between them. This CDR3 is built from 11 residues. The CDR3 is CASSLGPEQFF. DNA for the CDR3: TGTGCCAGCAGCTTAGGCCCCGAGCAGTTCTTC.

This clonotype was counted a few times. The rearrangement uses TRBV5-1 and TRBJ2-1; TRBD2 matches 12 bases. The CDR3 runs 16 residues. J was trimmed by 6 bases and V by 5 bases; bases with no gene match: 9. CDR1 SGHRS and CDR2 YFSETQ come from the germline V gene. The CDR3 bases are TGCGCCAGCAGGGGGGGAGGACTAGCGGGAATCAATGAGCAGTTCTTC. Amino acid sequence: CASRGGGLAGINEQFF.

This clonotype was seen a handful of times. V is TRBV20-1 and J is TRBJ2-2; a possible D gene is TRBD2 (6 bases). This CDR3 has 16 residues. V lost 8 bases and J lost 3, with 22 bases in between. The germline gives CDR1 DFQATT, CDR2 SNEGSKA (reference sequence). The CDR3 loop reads CSIVGPAGQHTGELFF. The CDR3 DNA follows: TGCAGTATTGTCGGGCCCGCGGGGCAACACACCGGGGAGCTGTTTTTT.

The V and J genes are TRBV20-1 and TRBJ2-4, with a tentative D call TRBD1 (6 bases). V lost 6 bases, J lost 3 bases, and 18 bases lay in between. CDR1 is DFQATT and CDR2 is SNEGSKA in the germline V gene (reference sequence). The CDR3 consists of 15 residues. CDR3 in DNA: TGCAGTGCCCCAAGGGGGAGTTTGTTCAAAAACATTCAGTACTTC. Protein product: CSAPRGSLFKNIQYF.

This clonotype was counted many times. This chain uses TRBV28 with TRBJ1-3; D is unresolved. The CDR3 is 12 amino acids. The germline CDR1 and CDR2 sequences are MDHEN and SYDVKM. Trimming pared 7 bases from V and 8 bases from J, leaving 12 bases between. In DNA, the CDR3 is TGTGCCAGCAATAGACCCGGGGACACCATATATTTT. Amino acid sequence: CASNRPGDTIYF.

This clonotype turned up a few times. The CDR3 here is CSAILGVGFF. As DNA, the CDR3 is TGCAGTGCCATTCTAGGGGTAGGGTTCTTC. This chain uses TRBV20-1 with TRBJ2-1; perhaps TRBD1 as D (5 bases). The CDR3 is made up of 10 amino acids. CDR1 is DFQATT, CDR2 SNEGSKA, per germline (reference sequence). V lost 6 bases and J lost 15, with 15 bases in between.